This T cell receptor beta chain stems from a study of Graves' ophthalmopathy and Graves' hyperthyroidism. The study, taken as a whole, reports: Also, most clonotypes expanded in the thyroid above 0.001 frequency appeared in blood. The model predicted progression of ophthalmopathy with a sensitivity of around 70%, and its specificity was 72% to 80%.

Moderate-to-severe activity, with CAS ≥3, NOSPECS ≥4 and duration under 3 months, characterized the donors with ophthalmopathy. PBMCs had their origin in fresh peripheral blood (around 10 ml). This CDR3 spans 16 amino acids. Germline values: CDR1 SNHLY, CDR2 FYNNEI. Germline trimming cut 8 bases from V and 5 bases from J; bases unmatched to any gene: 16. This clonotype has only a few counts. Its antigen is unidentified. RNA transcripts yielded amplified TCR beta CDR3 regions. Following a first-round RT-PCR that used HTBI primers, a second-round multiplex PCR was carried out. TCRdb recomputed calls from the multiplex PCR reads with MiXCR, one row per CDR3 protein. The table lists more than 550,000 distinct CDR3 sequences, just over 40% of them singletons.

Sequencing was done on a sample of peripheral blood. The origin of this receptor is an adult man with Graves' ophthalmopathy. This sequence joins TRBV2 and TRBJ2-7; 9 positions match TRBD1. The CDR3 nucleotides are TGTGCCAGCGGGGGGTTTGGGGACAGGGTTTGGGACGAGCAGTACTTC. Residues: CASGGFGDRVWDEQYF.